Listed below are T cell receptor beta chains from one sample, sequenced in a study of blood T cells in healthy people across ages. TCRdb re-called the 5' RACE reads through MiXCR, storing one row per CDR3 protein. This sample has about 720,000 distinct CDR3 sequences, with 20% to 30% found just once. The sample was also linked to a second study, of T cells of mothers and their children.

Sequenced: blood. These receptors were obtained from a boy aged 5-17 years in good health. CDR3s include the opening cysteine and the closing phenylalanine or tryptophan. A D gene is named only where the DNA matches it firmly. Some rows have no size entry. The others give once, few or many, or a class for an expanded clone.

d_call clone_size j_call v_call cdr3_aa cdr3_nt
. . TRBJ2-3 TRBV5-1 CASSLVVPARTDTQYF TGCGCCAGCAGCTTGGTCGTCCCAGCGAGGACAGATACGCAGTATTTT
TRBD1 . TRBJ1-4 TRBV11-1 CASSGQRGTGGPGPNEKLFF TGTGCCAGCAGCGGGCAGCGCGGGACAGGGGGCCCTGGACCAAATGAAAAACTGTTTTTT
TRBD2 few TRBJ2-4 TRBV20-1 CSARDQASGKNIQYF TGCAGTGCTAGAGACCAAGCTAGCGGCAAAAACATTCAGTACTTC
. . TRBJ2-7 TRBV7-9 CASSLRGSGTENEQYF TGTGCCAGCAGCTTACGGGGTAGCGGGACAGAGAACGAGCAGTACTTC
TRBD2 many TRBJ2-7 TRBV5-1 CASRPSGGDYSYEQYF TGCGCCAGCAGACCCAGCGGGGGGGACTACTCCTACGAGCAGTACTTC
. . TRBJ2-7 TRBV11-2 CASSPLLAFYEQYF TGTGCCAGCAGCCCCCTACTAGCTTTCTACGAGCAGTACTTC
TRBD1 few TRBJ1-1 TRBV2 CADGTGGVGDTEAFF TGTGCCGACGGGACAGGGGGCGTTGGGGACACTGAAGCTTTCTTT
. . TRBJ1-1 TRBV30 CAWSISGGAEAFF TGTGCCTGGAGTATTAGCGGGGGAGCTGAAGCTTTCTTT
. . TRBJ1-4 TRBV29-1 CSVLGFGNEKLFF TGCAGCGTCTTGGGGTTCGGTAATGAAAAACTGTTTTTT
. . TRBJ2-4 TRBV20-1 CSARDGLRLGKGAKNIQYF TGCAGTGCTAGAGATGGTCTCAGGTTGGGCAAGGGGGCCAAAAACATTCAGTACTTC
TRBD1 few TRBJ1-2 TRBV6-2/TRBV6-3 CASSYGTGVAVDGYTF TGTGCCAGCAGTTACGGGACAGGGGTTGCCGTGGATGGCTACACCTTC
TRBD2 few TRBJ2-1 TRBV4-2 CASSQGTSGNNEQFF TGTGCCAGCAGCCAAGGGACTAGCGGGAATAATGAGCAGTTCTTC
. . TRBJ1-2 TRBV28 CASSLGVRKDGYTF TGTGCCAGCAGTTTGGGGGTTCGGAAGGATGGCTACACCTTC
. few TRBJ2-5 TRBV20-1 CSARNGFAKLVAQYF TGCAGTGCTAGAAACGGTTTTGCTAAACTCGTGGCCCAGTACTTC
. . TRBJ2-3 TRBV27 CASSFERSTDTQYF TGTGCCAGCAGTTTTGAACGGAGCACAGATACGCAGTATTTT
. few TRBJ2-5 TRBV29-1 CSGRALWGDRGQETQYF TGCAGCGGCCGTGCCCTGTGGGGGGATCGGGGGCAAGAGACCCAGTACTTC
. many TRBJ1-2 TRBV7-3 CASSLTPGNYGYTF TGTGCCAGCAGCTTAACCCCGGGAAACTATGGCTACACCTTC
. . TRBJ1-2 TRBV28 CASSFPGPNYGYTF TGTGCCAGCAGTTTCCCGGGTCCTAACTATGGCTACACCTTC
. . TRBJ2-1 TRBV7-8 CASSLAGGPADEQFF TGTGCCAGCAGCTTAGCGGGGGGGCCCGCGGATGAGCAGTTCTTC
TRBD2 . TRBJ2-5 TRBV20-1 CSARHPSGGKTGTQYF TGCAGTGCTAGACATCCTAGCGGGGGGAAGACGGGGACCCAGTACTTC
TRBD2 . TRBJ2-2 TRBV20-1 CSARVELASGELFF TGCAGTGCTAGAGTAGAACTAGCGTCCGGGGAGCTGTTTTTT
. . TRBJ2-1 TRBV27 CASSLSRANEQFF TGTGCCAGCAGTTTAAGCAGGGCCAATGAGCAGTTCTTC